A single sample is the source of the 31 T cell receptor beta chains below, sequenced in a study of technical replicates of blood from several donors. Repertoires were generated with immunoSEQ multiplex PCR, while TCRdb's copy carries only in-frame clones and drops some. Of 91,000 or so clones in the sample, about 95% are singletons; the top ten hold about 0.35%. Sequencing input: T cells isolated from PBMCs. The receptors here all came from a human donor in good health.

The gene calls are TRBV5-1 and TRBJ2-1; D unclear. CDR3 length: 17 amino acids. Trimming shortened V by 4 bases and J by 2 bases, and 19 bases separated the two germline ends. Germline CDR1 and CDR2: SGHRS and YFSETQ. This CDR3 is CASSNPLLQETYNEQFF. The CDR3, as DNA: TGCGCCAGCAGCAATCCACTATTACAAGAGACCTACAATGAGCAGTTCTTC.

CDR3 sequence reads: CASSWDRGEKLFF. The CDR3 DNA follows: TGTGCCAGCAGTTGGGACAGGGGTGAAAAACTGTTTTTT. The chain joins TRBV27 to TRBJ1-4; 10 positions agree with TRBD1. Per germline, CDR1 MNHEY and CDR2 SMNVEV (reference sequence). The CDR3 has 13 residues. V lost 4 bases, J lost 7 bases, and 0 bases stayed unmatched. Using reference TRBV27 and TRBJ1-4 for the parts outside the CDR3, the full variable domain is EAQVTQNPRYLITVTGKKLTVTCSQNMNHEYMSWYRQDPGLGLRQIYYSMNVEVTDKGDVPEGYKVSRKEKRNFPLILESPSPNQTSLYFCASSWDRGEKLFFGSGTQLSVL.

CDR3 loop: CASSYGLNNQPQHF. DNA for the CDR3: TGTGCCAGCAGCTACGGACTGAATAATCAGCCCCAGCATTTT. V usage is TRBV5-6 and J usage is TRBJ1-5; no clear D gene. Trimming removed 3 bases from V and 4 bases from J, with 11 bases in between. Germline V gene sequence: CDR1 SGHDT, CDR2 YYEEEE. The length of the CDR3 is 14 residues. Together with reference TRBV5-6 and TRBJ1-5, the CDR3 gives the full variable domain: DAGVTQSPTHLIKTRGQQVTLRCSPKSGHDTVSWYQQALGQGPQFIFQYYEEEERQRGNFPDRFSGHQFPNYSSELNVNALLLGDSALYLCASSYGLNNQPQHFGDGTRLSIL.

This sequence joins TRBV9 and TRBJ2-7; D unclear. CDR1 is SGDLS and CDR2 is YYNGEE in the germline V gene. This CDR3 is built from 13 residues. V was clipped by 2 bases and J by 2 bases, with 8 bases between them. The CDR3 loop is CASSVREAYEQYF. CDR3 nucleotide sequence: TGTGCCAGCAGCGTTCGCGAAGCCTACGAGCAGTACTTC.

The sample holds one count of this clone. One junction end does not reproduce the germline sequence, and a read error may be involved. This chain uses TRBV7-7 with TRBJ2-3, with 8 bases identical to TRBD2. CDR1 is SSHAT and CDR2 is FNYEAQ in the germline V gene (reference sequence). This CDR3 has 14 residues. CDR3 sequence reads: CASSSTSATDTQYF. As DNA, the CDR3 is TGTGCTAGCAGCTCGACTAGCGCCACAGATACGCAGTATTTT. Full variable domain (rest looked up from reference TRBV7-7 and TRBJ2-3): GAGVSQSPRYKVTKRGQDVTLRCDPISSHATLYWYQQALGQGPEFLTYFNYEAQPDKSGLPSDRFSAERPEGSISTLTIQRTEQRDSAMYRCASSSTSATDTQYFGPGTRLTVL.

The V and J genes are TRBV29-1 and TRBJ2-1, with TRBD2 matching over 9 bases. V shed 6 bases, J shed 8 bases, and the junction held 11 bases outside the gene matches. The CDR3 spans 14 residues. Germline lookup yields CDR1 SQVTM and CDR2 ANQGSEA. CDR3 sequence reads: CSVQPGTSSHEQFF. CDR3 bases: TGCAGCGTACAGCCCGGGACTAGCTCTCATGAGCAGTTCTTC.

The chain links TRBV9 to TRBJ2-1; D is unclear. V was cut by 4 bases and J by 0 bases, with 11 bases left in between. Germline CDR1 SGDLS, CDR2 YYNGEE. The CDR3 has 15 amino acids. The CDR3 nucleotides read TGTGCCAGCAGCCCCCATTCGAGCTCCTACAATGAGCAGTTCTTC. Its protein is CASSPHSSSYNEQFF.

The rearrangement joins TRBV11-3 to TRBJ2-3, with TRBD2 matching 12 bases. The trim removed 0 bases at V and 2 bases at J, leaving 6 bases unmatched. The CDR3 is made up of 18 amino acids. Germline CDR1 reads SGHNT; CDR2 reads YENEEA. CDR3 sequence (DNA): TGTGCCAGCAGCTTAGATGGGACTAGCGGGCCTCCCACAGATACGCAGTATTTT. It yields the protein CASSLDGTSGPPTDTQYF.

The V gene is TRBV9, the J gene TRBJ2-1; D remains ambiguous. Trimming left V 4 bases short and J 0 bases short, with 14 bases between. The CDR3 has 16 amino acids. Germline CDR1 is SGDLS and CDR2 is YYNGEE. The CDR3 region is CASSPLGGSSYNEQFF. The DNA of the CDR3 is TGTGCCAGCAGCCCCCTCGGCGGTAGCTCCTACAATGAGCAGTTCTTC.

The chain recombines TRBV18 with TRBJ1-2; weak D call: TRBD1 (6 bases). Per germline, CDR1 KGHSH and CDR2 LQKENI. The ends were cut back, 1 base at V and 4 bases at J, with 10 bases in the middle. The CDR3 is made up of 14 amino acids. The CDR3 loop is CASSPRGTSYGYTF. The DNA of the CDR3 is TGTGCCAGCTCACCACGTGGGACAAGCTATGGCTACACCTTC.

The chain is built from TRBV15 and TRBJ2-2; 9 bases align to TRBD1. This CDR3 region has 20 residues. Germline trimming cut 8 bases from V and 0 bases from J; bases unmatched to any gene: 19. The germline gives CDR1 LNHNV, CDR2 YYDKDF (reference sequence). CDR3 in amino acids: CATPVKDRGASDPNTGELFF. For the CDR3, the DNA is TGTGCCACCCCGGTGAAGGACAGGGGAGCCTCCGACCCGAACACCGGGGAGCTGTTTTTT.

The chain combines TRBV4-3 with TRBJ1-4; D is ambiguous. Germline V lookup: CDR1 LGHNA, CDR2 YSLEER. There are 15 residues in the CDR3. V dropped 4 bases and J dropped 3 bases, with 12 bases sitting between them. CDR3 sequence: CASSPGGSPNEKLFF. Written as DNA, the CDR3 is TGCGCCAGCAGCCCTGGAGGAAGTCCTAATGAAAAACTGTTTTTT.

This chain joins TRBV27 and TRBJ2-1; D gene unclear. CDR1 and CDR2 from the germline V gene are MNHEY and SMNVEV (reference sequence). V was cut by 5 bases and J by 7 bases, with 12 bases left in between. CDR3 size: 13 residues. The CDR3 spells CASSPASGNEQFF. In DNA form, the CDR3 reads TGTGCCAGCAGTCCCGCGTCTGGTAATGAGCAGTTCTTC.

The chain combines TRBV14 with TRBJ1-2; D unresolved. The germline V gene has CDR1 SGHDN and CDR2 FVKESK. V lost 4 bases and J 5 bases, leaving 8 bases between the germline ends. The CDR3 sequence is 12 residues long. CDR3 region: CASSPALYGYTF. CDR3 nucleotide sequence: TGTGCCAGCAGCCCCGCGCTTTATGGCTACACCTTC.

The chain employs TRBV6-1 and TRBJ2-7; weak D call: TRBD2 (6 bases). CDR3 length: 15 amino acids. The germline V and J ends were trimmed by 4 bases and 4 bases, with 17 bases remaining between them. Germline loops: CDR1 MNHNS, CDR2 SASEGT. The CDR3 sequence is CASSAGTLGSYEQYF. CDR3 nucleotide sequence: TGTGCCAGCAGTGCCGGGACTCTAGGGAGTTACGAGCAGTACTTC.

The chain uses TRBV6-6 and TRBJ1-5; D perhaps matches TRBD1 (6 bases). The CDR3 covers 12 residues. Trimming removed 8 bases from V and 3 bases from J, with 8 bases in between. Looked up from germline, CDR1 is MNHNY and CDR2 is SVGAGI (reference sequence). The CDR3 loop is CASGQPNQPQHF. DNA of the CDR3: TGTGCCAGCGGACAGCCCAATCAGCCCCAGCATTTT.

The rearrangement links TRBV5-4 to TRBJ2-7; TRBD1 matches at 7 bases. The CDR3 extends over 13 amino acids. V lost 5 bases to trimming and J lost 5 bases; unmatched junction nucleotides: 7. Germline loops: CDR1 SGHNT, CDR2 YYREEE (reference sequence). Here the CDR3 reads CASSRDQGDEQYF. Written as DNA, the CDR3 is TGTGCCAGCAGTAGAGATCAGGGGGACGAGCAGTACTTC.

The chain carries TRBV6-5 and TRBJ2-1; 9 nucleotides match TRBD2. Looked up from germline, CDR1 is MNHEY and CDR2 is SVGAGI. V gave up 6 bases and J gave up 7 bases; unmatched junction bases: 10. The CDR3 is 15 amino acids. CDR3 loop: CASSYQREEQNEQFF. The DNA of the CDR3 is TGTGCCAGCAGCTACCAGCGGGAGGAACAGAATGAGCAGTTCTTC.

The V and J genes are TRBV28 and TRBJ1-2, with D possibly being TRBD1 (6 bases). The V and J ends lost 2 bases and 8 bases respectively, with 12 bases between them. CDR3 length: 13 amino acids. Germline V gene lookup returns CDR1 MDHEN and CDR2 SYDVKM. The chain's CDR3 is CASSLRGSWGYTF. The DNA for the CDR3 is TGTGCCAGCAGTTTAAGGGGGAGTTGGGGCTACACCTTC.

The chain employs TRBV18 and TRBJ1-4, with D hard to call. Germline V gene sequence: CDR1 KGHSH, CDR2 LQKENI. V was clipped by 6 bases and J by 7 bases, with 15 bases between them. The CDR3 length is 14 residues. CDR3: CASSSPRTGEKLFF. In DNA, the CDR3 is TGTGCCAGCTCTTCCCCACGGACTGGTGAAAAACTGTTTTTT.

The V and J genes are TRBV2 and TRBJ2-7; tentative D call: TRBD2 (6 bases). CDR3 length: 14 residues. V lost 3 bases, J lost 5 bases, and 14 bases lay in between. Looked up from germline, CDR1 is SNHLY and CDR2 is FYNNEI. The CDR3 sequence: CASSEEGRFHEQYF. CDR3 DNA: TGTGCCAGCAGTGAGGAGGGCCGGTTCCACGAGCAGTACTTC. The complete variable domain, with remaining parts taken from reference TRBV2 and TRBJ2-7, reads EPEVTQTPSHQVTQMGQEVILRCVPISNHLYFYWYRQILGQKVEFLVSFYNNEISEKSEIFDDQFSVERPDGSNFTLKIRSTKLEDSAMYFCASSEEGRFHEQYFGPGTRLTVT.

The chain combines TRBV6-6 with TRBJ2-7; the match to TRBD2 covers 10 bases. The CDR3 is made up of 14 amino acids. Germline values: CDR1 MNHNY, CDR2 SVGAGI (reference sequence). The V gene end was trimmed by 6 bases and the J gene end by 5 bases; junction bases not matched to a gene: 7. CDR3 amino acids: CASSQLAGVNEQYF. CDR3 coding DNA: TGTGCCAGCAGCCAGCTAGCGGGAGTTAACGAGCAGTACTTC.

This clone appeared a single time. The rearrangement joins TRBV11-2 to TRBJ2-1; no definite D call. CDR1 and CDR2 (germline): SGHAT, FQNNGV. This CDR3 region has 11 residues. V was pared by 3 bases and J by 7 bases, with 4 bases between. CDR3 in amino acids: CASSLANEQFF. The CDR3 nucleotides read TGTGCCAGCAGCTTGGCAAATGAGCAGTTCTTC. Drawing the rest from reference TRBV11-2 and TRBJ2-1, the complete variable domain is EAGVAQSPRYKIIEKRQSVAFWCNPISGHATLYWYQQILGQGPKLLIQFQNNGVVDDSQLPKDRFSAERLKGVDSTLKIQPAKLEDSAVYLCASSLANEQFFGPGTRLTVL.

The chain has TRBV7-6 and TRBJ2-1; 7 positions match TRBD2. The CDR3 spans 13 residues. V dropped 5 bases and J dropped 5; count of bases not matched to a gene: 3. Germline V gene sequence: CDR1 SGHVS, CDR2 FNYEAQ. The CDR3 is CASSRGLDNEQFF. The CDR3 bases are TGTGCCAGCAGCCGAGGACTAGACAATGAGCAGTTCTTC.

This clone occurred a few times. The DNA of the CDR3 is TGCAGCGTTGGGACAGGGGTCACTGAAGCTTTCTTT. Its translation: CSVGTGVTEAFF. The rearrangement joins TRBV29-1 to TRBJ1-1; TRBD1 matches at 9 bases. Germline lookup yields CDR1 SQVTM and CDR2 ANQGSEA. The CDR3 loop spans 12 amino acids. After removal of 4 bases from V and 4 bases from J, the junction contained 1 base not matched to a gene.

The V and J genes are TRBV19 and TRBJ1-1; no clear D gene. V lost 5 bases and J lost 0, with 13 bases in between. CDR1 is LNHDA, CDR2 SQIVND, per germline (reference sequence). CDR3 size: 15 residues. CDR3: CASSHPRELNTEAFF. The CDR3 nucleotides read TGTGCCAGTAGTCATCCTAGGGAGCTGAACACTGAAGCTTTCTTT.

The CDR3 bases are TGTGCCAGCAGTATGGAGGGCAGTTTGGCGGAGTCGGCTGGCTACACCTTC. It specifies CASSMEGSLAESAGYTF. This chain connects TRBV6-4 to TRBJ1-2, with unresolved D. Trimming took 5 bases from V and 7 from J, leaving 26 bases between them. This CDR3 comprises 17 residues. From germline, CDR1 is MRHNA and CDR2 SNTAGT.

The chain uses TRBV7-2 and TRBJ1-4; D is uncertain. This CDR3 contains 16 residues. CDR1 is SGHTA, CDR2 FQGNSA, per germline. Trimming pared 1 base from V and 3 bases from J, leaving 12 bases between. The CDR3 spells CASSLESSVANEKLFF. CDR3 in DNA: TGTGCCAGCAGCTTAGAGTCGTCAGTGGCTAATGAAAAACTGTTTTTT.

This chain uses TRBV21-1 with TRBJ1-4; the table's D call TRBD1 went unverified against the DNA. TRBV21-1 represents a pseudogene. The CDR3 contains 16 residues. The CDR3 loop reads CASSNRSNGTNEKLFF. The CDR3 DNA reads TGTGCCAGCAGCAACAGGTCTAATGGGACTAATGAAAAACTGTTTTTT.

The V and J genes are TRBV10-3 and TRBJ2-6, with 7 positions matching TRBD2. V trimming: 3 bases; J trimming: 0 bases; junction bases outside the gene matches: 5. CDR1 and CDR2 (germline): ENHRY, SYGVKD. This CDR3 is 17 amino acids long. The CDR3 nucleotides are TGTGCCATCAGTGACCAGGGCGGGAGCTCTGGGGCCAACGTCCTGACTTTC. The encoded protein is CAISDQGGSSGANVLTF.

This chain connects TRBV6-5 to TRBJ1-4; D is unresolved. This CDR3 is built from 11 residues. Germline V CDR1 and CDR2: MNHEY, SVGAGI. Between the trimmed V and J ends, which lost 2 bases and 8 bases, there was a span of 3 bases. CDR3 coding DNA: TGTGCCAGCAGTTACGCGGAAAAACTGTTTTTT. Residues: CASSYAEKLFF.